Listed here are 7 T cell receptor beta chains from one sample, sequenced in a study of blood T cell repertoires in COVID-19. Using immunoSEQ multiplex PCR, the repertoire was profiled, and TCRdb retains in-frame clones only, with some absent. The sample has 300,000 to 450,000 clones; 75% to 90% are singletons. Sequencing was done on a sample of peripheral blood. The receptor source for this set is a woman aged 18-29 years with acute or convalescent COVID-19.

The chain links TRBV5-1 to TRBJ1-1; 8 positions match TRBD1. Germline V gene sequence: CDR1 SGHRS, CDR2 YFSETQ. This CDR3 comprises 16 residues. The trim removed 5 bases at V and 1 base at J, leaving 10 bases unmatched. The CDR3 spells CASRNQGANQNTEAFF. The CDR3 DNA reads TGCGCCAGCAGAAACCAGGGGGCTAACCAGAACACTGAAGCTTTCTTT.

The gene calls are TRBV7-9 and TRBJ2-7; 11 bases map to TRBD1. This CDR3 region has 16 residues. Germline lookup yields CDR1 SEHNR and CDR2 FQNEAQ (reference sequence). Trimming took 1 base from V and 5 from J; bases not matched to a gene: 7. CDR3 in amino acids: CASSLGARDRGDEQYF. The CDR3 coding sequence is TGTGCCAGCAGCTTAGGTGCCCGGGACAGGGGGGACGAGCAGTACTTC.

The rearrangement joins TRBV6-4 to TRBJ2-1; 8 nucleotides agree with TRBD1. Germline trimming cut 5 bases from V and 2 bases from J; bases unmatched to any gene: 8. Germline V gives CDR1 MRHNA, CDR2 SNTAGT. The CDR3 covers 16 residues. CDR3 amino acids: CASSPSGGEAYNEQFF. CDR3 nucleotides: TGTGCCAGCAGTCCCTCAGGGGGCGAGGCCTACAATGAGCAGTTCTTC.

The rearrangement joins TRBV5-5 to TRBJ1-4; 7 bases align to TRBD1. In germline, CDR1 is SGHKS, CDR2 YYEKEE (reference sequence). J was trimmed by 3 bases and V by 2 bases; bases with no gene match: 7. The length of the CDR3 is 16 residues. The CDR3 DNA sequence: TGTGCCAGCAGCTTACAGGGGACCGCACCTAATGAAAAACTGTTTTTT. This translates into CASSLQGTAPNEKLFF.

The chain links TRBV25-1 to TRBJ1-2, with 9 bases matching TRBD1. CDR3 size: 13 residues. The V gene's germline CDR1 is MGHDK and CDR2 SYGVNS. Trimming at V came to 6 bases and at J to 6 bases, leaving 5 bases not matched to a gene. The CDR3 reads CASRQDRGDGYTF. The CDR3 bases are TGTGCCAGCAGGCAGGACAGGGGTGATGGCTACACCTTC.

This sequence joins TRBV5-4 and TRBJ1-1; D is undetermined. CDR3 length: 14 amino acids. Germline values: CDR1 SGHNT, CDR2 YYREEE (reference sequence). The ends were cut back, 1 base at V and 2 bases at J, with 9 bases in the middle. The CDR3 reads CASSLRLLNTEAFF. The CDR3 nucleotides read TGTGCCAGCAGCTTGCGTTTACTAAACACTGAAGCTTTCTTT.

The chain recombines TRBV10-3 with TRBJ2-7; a possible D gene is TRBD1 (6 bases). CDR1 is ENHRY, CDR2 SYGVKD, per germline. The CDR3 runs 13 residues. Trimming shortened V by 10 bases and J by 3 bases, and 16 bases separated the two germline ends. The CDR3 coding sequence is TGTGCCACCACTGCCTCGGACAGCTACGAGCAGTACTTC. As protein: CATTASDSYEQYF.